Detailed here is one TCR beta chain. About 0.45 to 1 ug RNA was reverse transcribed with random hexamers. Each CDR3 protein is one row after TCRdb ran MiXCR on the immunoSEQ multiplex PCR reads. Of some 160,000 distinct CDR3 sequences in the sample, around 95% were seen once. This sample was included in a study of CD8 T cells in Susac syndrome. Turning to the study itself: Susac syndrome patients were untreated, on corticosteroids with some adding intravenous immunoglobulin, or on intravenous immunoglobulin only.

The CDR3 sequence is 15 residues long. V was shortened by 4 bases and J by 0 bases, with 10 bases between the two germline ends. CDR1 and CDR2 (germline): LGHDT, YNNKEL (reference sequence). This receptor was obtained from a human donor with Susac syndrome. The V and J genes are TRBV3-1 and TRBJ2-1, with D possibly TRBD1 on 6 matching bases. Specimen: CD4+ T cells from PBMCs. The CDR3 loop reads CASSLTGFSYNEQFF. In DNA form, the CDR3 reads TGTGCCAGCAGCCTTACAGGGTTCTCCTACAATGAGCAGTTCTTC.